A selection of T cell receptor beta chains follows, all from one sample in a study of T-cell reconstitution after alpha-beta-depleted transplantation in children. TCRdb passed the PCR reads through MiXCR, listing each CDR3 protein once. The sample lists some 350,000 distinct CDR3 sequences; 15% to 20% were seen once. The sequencing used PBMCs, mostly from graft donor cells, collected 360 days after TCRalphabeta/CD19-depleted stem cell transplant. The receptors were gathered from a male patient aged 2 to 10 who had a stem cell transplant for acute lymphoblastic leukemia, so the T cells may come from the graft donor. Both conserved end residues are part of each CDR3. The D gene is left open where the match is weak. For some rows the clone size is stated as once, few or many, or as a class when expanded; others skip it.

d_gene: TRBD1; j_gene: TRBJ2-5; abundance: -; v_gene: TRBV28; CDR3nt: TGTGCCAGCAGTTTATACCGGACAGGGTCGGGAGAGACCCAGTACTTC; CDR3aa: CASSLYRTGSGETQYF
d_gene: -; j_gene: TRBJ2-7; abundance: few; v_gene: TRBV4-3; CDR3nt: TGCGCCAGCAGCCCGGGGACCTTATCCTACGAGCAGTACTTC; CDR3aa: CASSPGTLSYEQYF
d_gene: TRBD2; j_gene: TRBJ2-3; abundance: -; v_gene: TRBV29-1; CDR3nt: TGCAGCGTTGAATTCCCCTATAGCGGGATCAGCACAGATACGCAGTATTTT; CDR3aa: CSVEFPYSGISTDTQYF
d_gene: TRBD2; j_gene: TRBJ2-3; abundance: few; v_gene: TRBV20-1; CDR3nt: TGCAGTGCCAAAGTGGCTAGCGGAGCCCCTTCTATCACAGATACGCAGTATTTT; CDR3aa: CSAKVASGAPSITDTQYF
d_gene: TRBD1; j_gene: TRBJ2-3; abundance: -; v_gene: TRBV7-9; CDR3nt: TGTGCCAGCAGCGGTGGACAGGGGAGCACAGATACGCAGTATTTT; CDR3aa: CASSGGQGSTDTQYF
d_gene: -; j_gene: TRBJ2-2; abundance: -; v_gene: TRBV7-9; CDR3nt: TGTGCCAGCAGATCTGACCTCACCGGGGAGCTGTTTTTT; CDR3aa: CASRSDLTGELFF
d_gene: TRBD1; j_gene: TRBJ2-7; abundance: -; v_gene: TRBV24-1; CDR3nt: TGTGCCACCAGTGATTTGCTTGTACAGGGGGCAAAGGGATTGACCTACGAGCAGTACTTC; CDR3aa: CATSDLLVQGAKGLTYEQYF
d_gene: TRBD2; j_gene: TRBJ2-3; abundance: few; v_gene: TRBV28; CDR3nt: TGTGCCAGCAGTTACCAGGGACTAGCGGGTTTGGGTACGCAGTATTTT; CDR3aa: CASSYQGLAGLGTQYF
d_gene: TRBD1; j_gene: TRBJ1-2; abundance: -; v_gene: TRBV4-2; CDR3nt: TGTGCCAGCAGCCCCCGGGACAGGGACTATGGCTACACCTTC; CDR3aa: CASSPRDRDYGYTF
d_gene: -; j_gene: TRBJ2-5; abundance: few; v_gene: TRBV7-9; CDR3nt: TGTGCCAGCAGCAACCGGCCCGAGACCCAGTACTTC; CDR3aa: CASSNRPETQYF
d_gene: -; j_gene: TRBJ1-1; abundance: -; v_gene: TRBV20-1; CDR3nt: TGCAGTGCGCCTAGGGGCAGCTATGAAGCTTTCTTT; CDR3aa: CSAPRGSYEAFF
d_gene: -; j_gene: TRBJ2-4; abundance: few; v_gene: TRBV4-1; CDR3nt: TGCGCCAGCAGCCGACGTTCCGCGGGGTTGAACATTCAGTACTTC; CDR3aa: CASSRRSAGLNIQYF
d_gene: -; j_gene: TRBJ2-2; abundance: many; v_gene: TRBV5-1; CDR3nt: TGCGCCAGCAGCTTGCTCACCGGGGAGCTGTTTTTT; CDR3aa: CASSLLTGELFF
d_gene: TRBD2; j_gene: TRBJ2-1; abundance: few; v_gene: TRBV19; CDR3nt: TGTGCCAGTAGTGCGGCTAGCGGGAGGAGCTCCTACAATGAGCAGTTCTTC; CDR3aa: CASSAASGRSSYNEQFF
d_gene: -; j_gene: TRBJ2-7; abundance: many; v_gene: TRBV11-3; CDR3nt: TGTGCCAGCAGCTCCATCCAGGCGGGACAATCGGCCCCCTACGAGCAGTACTTC; CDR3aa: CASSSIQAGQSAPYEQYF
d_gene: -; j_gene: TRBJ2-3; abundance: -; v_gene: TRBV6-2/TRBV6-3; CDR3nt: TGTGCCAGCAGTCAGTGGGAGGAAGATACGCAGTATTTT; CDR3aa: CASSQWEEDTQYF
d_gene: -; j_gene: TRBJ2-5; abundance: -; v_gene: TRBV5-4; CDR3nt: TGTGCCAGCAGGTCCGGGGTCCAAGAGACCCAGTACTTC; CDR3aa: CASRSGVQETQYF
d_gene: -; j_gene: TRBJ2-5; abundance: few; v_gene: TRBV12-5; CDR3nt: TGTGCTAGTGGTTTACCCCTGCAGACCCAGTACTTC; CDR3aa: CASGLPLQTQYF
d_gene: TRBD2; j_gene: TRBJ2-1; abundance: few; v_gene: TRBV12-3/TRBV12-4; CDR3nt: TGTGCCAGCACCTTCGGGACTAGCGGGAATGAGCAGTTCTTC; CDR3aa: CASTFGTSGNEQFF
d_gene: TRBD2; j_gene: TRBJ2-1; abundance: few; v_gene: TRBV28; CDR3nt: TGTGCCAGCAGTTTGGGGACTAGCGGTGGTAATGAGCAGTTCTTC; CDR3aa: CASSLGTSGGNEQFF
d_gene: -; j_gene: TRBJ2-7; abundance: many; v_gene: TRBV29-1; CDR3nt: TGCAGCGTTGAACTGACAAACTCCTACGAGCAGTACTTC; CDR3aa: CSVELTNSYEQYF
d_gene: -; j_gene: TRBJ1-5; abundance: -; v_gene: TRBV12-3/TRBV12-4; CDR3nt: TGTGCCAGCAGTTTACGGCGGCTGAGCAATCAGCCCCAGCATTTT; CDR3aa: CASSLRRLSNQPQHF
d_gene: -; j_gene: TRBJ2-7; abundance: -; v_gene: TRBV5-1; CDR3nt: TGCGCCAGCAGCCCAGGACTAAACGGAGGGATATGGACCTACGAGCAGTACTTC; CDR3aa: CASSPGLNGGIWTYEQYF
d_gene: TRBD2; j_gene: TRBJ2-1; abundance: many; v_gene: TRBV5-1; CDR3nt: TGCGCCAGCAGCTTCAGGTCCGGGACTAGCGGGAGGTCTCATCAGGGTGAGCAGTTCTTC; CDR3aa: CASSFRSGTSGRSHQGEQFF
d_gene: -; j_gene: TRBJ2-6; abundance: few; v_gene: TRBV29-1; CDR3nt: TGCAGCGTTGAAGCCAGGGCTGGGGCCAACGTCCTGACTTTC; CDR3aa: CSVEARAGANVLTF
d_gene: -; j_gene: TRBJ1-1; abundance: -; v_gene: TRBV6-2/TRBV6-3; CDR3nt: TGTGCCAGCAGTTACGGGGACACGTGGGGAGGCACTGAAGCTTTCTTT; CDR3aa: CASSYGDTWGGTEAFF
d_gene: -; j_gene: TRBJ2-1; abundance: -; v_gene: TRBV7-2; CDR3nt: TGTGCCAGCAGCTGGCGGGGCTCAAACAATGAGCAGTTCTTC; CDR3aa: CASSWRGSNNEQFF
d_gene: TRBD2; j_gene: TRBJ2-1; abundance: -; v_gene: TRBV24-1; CDR3nt: TGTGCCACCGCCGGGACTAGCAGATTTGTGGAGCAGTTCTTC; CDR3aa: CATAGTSRFVEQFF
d_gene: -; j_gene: TRBJ2-1; abundance: -; v_gene: TRBV27; CDR3nt: TGTGCCAGCAGTTTTGGGGACGGACGCTACAATGAGCAGTTCTTC; CDR3aa: CASSFGDGRYNEQFF
d_gene: TRBD2; j_gene: TRBJ2-5; abundance: -; v_gene: TRBV4-1; CDR3nt: TGCGCCAGCAGCCTAAGACTAGCGGGACCGAACCAAGAGACCCAGTACTTC; CDR3aa: CASSLRLAGPNQETQYF
d_gene: TRBD2; j_gene: TRBJ2-2; abundance: many; v_gene: TRBV7-9; CDR3nt: TGTGCCAGCAGCCTAGTCGCCCTAGCGGGACTCACCGGGGAGCTGTTTTTT; CDR3aa: CASSLVALAGLTGELFF
d_gene: TRBD2; j_gene: TRBJ2-5; abundance: -; v_gene: TRBV29-1; CDR3nt: TGCAGCGTTAGCGGGAGGCCCCGGGAGACCCAGTACTTC; CDR3aa: CSVSGRPRETQYF
d_gene: TRBD2; j_gene: TRBJ2-7; abundance: -; v_gene: TRBV5-1; CDR3nt: TGCGCCAGCAGCTTGGGGACTAGTCAGAGGAACTTCGGGCAGTACTTC; CDR3aa: CASSLGTSQRNFGQYF
d_gene: -; j_gene: TRBJ2-5; abundance: many; v_gene: TRBV29-1; CDR3nt: TGCAGCGTTGCATATCGGCAACTCGAGACCCAGTACTTC; CDR3aa: CSVAYRQLETQYF
d_gene: TRBD2; j_gene: TRBJ2-5; abundance: -; v_gene: TRBV3-1; CDR3nt: TGTGCCAGCGGGGTAGCGGGAGGGAGGGAGACCCAGTACTTC; CDR3aa: CASGVAGGRETQYF